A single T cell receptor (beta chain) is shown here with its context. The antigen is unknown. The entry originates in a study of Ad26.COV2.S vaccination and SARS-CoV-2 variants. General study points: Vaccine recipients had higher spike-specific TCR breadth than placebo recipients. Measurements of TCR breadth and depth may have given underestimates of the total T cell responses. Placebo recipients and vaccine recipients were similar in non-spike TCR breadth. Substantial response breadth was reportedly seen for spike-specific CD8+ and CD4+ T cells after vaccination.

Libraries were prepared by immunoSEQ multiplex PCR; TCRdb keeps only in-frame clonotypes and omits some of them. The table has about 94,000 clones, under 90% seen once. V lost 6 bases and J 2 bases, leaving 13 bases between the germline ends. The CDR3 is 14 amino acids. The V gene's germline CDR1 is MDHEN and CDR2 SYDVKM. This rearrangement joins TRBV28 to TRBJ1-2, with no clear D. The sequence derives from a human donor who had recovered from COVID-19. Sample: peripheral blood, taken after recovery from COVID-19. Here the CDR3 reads CASRFVFRNYGYTF. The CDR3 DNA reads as TGTGCCAGCAGGTTTGTCTTTCGGAACTATGGCTACACCTTC.